The clone carrying this TCR beta chain has just one count. Its specificity is unknown. This sample was taken from a study of OX40 agonist ivuxolimab in advanced cancers. Study-wide background: Aged roughly 20 to 79 with a mean of 60 years, they were under 85% male. Findings and limits, study-wide: CD4+ and CD8+ T cells in blood underwent clonal expansion by week 6 at 0.1 to 3.0 mg/kg.

The assay was immunoSEQ multiplex PCR, and TCRdb's table has in-frame clones only and misses some. Seen here are about 92,000 clones, 84% observed once, and the top ten hold about 5.8%. Per germline, CDR1 LNHNV and CDR2 YYDKDF (reference sequence). Germline trimming cut 6 bases from V and 2 bases from J; bases unmatched to any gene: 8. The CDR3 sequence is 15 residues long. The chain couples TRBV15 to TRBJ1-2; 8 positions agree with TRBD1. Here the sequenced sample was CD4+ or CD8+ T cells sorted from blood, taken in a trial of the OX40 agonist ivuxolimab. The TCR sequence derives from an adult with an advanced solid tumor such as melanoma, head and neck, liver or kidney cancer. The CDR3 region has the DNA TGTGCCACCAGAGGGGGGCAGGGGGCAAACTATGGCTACACCTTC. The encoded protein is CATRGGQGANYGYTF.